A single T cell receptor beta chain is shown here with its context. Its antigen remains unknown. TCRdb reprocessed the 5' RACE reads via MiXCR and lists one record per CDR3 protein. The sample has more than 250,000 distinct CDR3 sequences; under 20% are singletons. This specimen comes from a study of T-cell memory formation after mild COVID-19. Study in general: Clusters were largely donor specific. Study results and caveats: CM and EM subsets held most contracting CD4+ clones; EMRA held CD8+ ones. Whereas later expanders leaned CD4+, clones contracting day 15 to 85 showed a balanced CD4/CD8 makeup.

With 8 bases removed from V and 0 bases from J, the gap between germline ends came to 6 bases. The CDR3 covers 12 residues. In germline, CDR1 is SGHVS, CDR2 FNYEAQ. This sequence joins TRBV7-6 and TRBJ2-3; D gene unclear. This sequence originates from a man aged 18 to 35 who had mild COVID-19 (a few samples of this study predate the infection). Cell type and time point are not known. Source material: PBMCs or a T cell subset sorted from them (not recorded which). The CDR3, as DNA: TGTGCCAGCGGCTCTAGCACAGATACGCAGTATTTT. Residues: CASGSSTDTQYF.